The subject of this entry is one T cell receptor beta chain. This clone has at least ten counts. Its cognate antigen has yet to be identified. Read sequence stops 3 residues before the CDR3 end, and the germline J gene provides the missing end. The CDR3 goes from the cysteine to the phenylalanine over 15 residues. The DNA shown is the part of the CDR3 that was read: 36 bases, in frame from base 1. From a lookup of the germline V gene, CDR1 and CDR2 are MNHEY and SVGEGT. V is cut by 8 bases and J by 3 bases, and the space between the germline ends is 20 bases. CVID samples and control samples contributed equivalent amounts of genomic DNA as sequencing input. For every sample, a 60 bp segment covering the rearranged TCRbeta CDR3 region was amplified and then sequenced. The immunoSEQ assay, a bias-corrected multiplex PCR combined with high-throughput sequencing, was used to amplify TCRbeta. Processing in the source paper ran as follows. Every unique nucleotide sequence counted as a clone and was annotated with V, D and J genes, copy number and frequency. Sequences were labeled productive if in frame, and non-productive if out of frame or containing stop codons. Clonality was calculated from Shannon's entropy as previously described. The predicted amino acid sequences of productive clones were used to derive mean CDR3 Kyte-Doolittle hydropathy. Scaled V gene usage was hierarchically clustered using Manhattan distance and complete linkage with the R hclust function. Sharing of clones by CDR3 amino acid sequence was evaluated through resampling of 12 repertoires per group over 100 rounds. The repertoires were screened for around 70 published EBV-specific TCRbeta sequences and approximately 240 published CMV-specific TCRbeta sequences. A couple of CVID samples yielding fewer than 10,000 sequences were excluded from analysis, leaving over 35 CVID repertoires. TCRdb obtained this table from immuneACCESS and retained in-frame rearrangements with V and J assigned. These tables miss some clones; where compared with another copy, unresolved V genes account for less than half of the shortfall, and the remainder is unexplained. That table is the source of V, J and clone size, and D and trimming were worked out from the DNA. The sample features 60,000 to 75,000 clones, and none is a singleton. The ten largest clones add up to approximately 1.7% of the sample.

The source of the sample is a study of T cell clonality in common variable immunodeficiency (dated by TCRdb to 2015 to 2017). What the work shows at the level of the full study, not this receptor alone: According to the authors, figuring out what caused the increased clonality in CVID would require sequencing the repertoires of T cell subpopulations. Healthy controls shared more TCRbeta clones with each other than CVID subjects shared among themselves (p < 0.0001). Fewer deletions and N-nucleotide insertions were reportedly observed in CVID TCRbeta sequences, and highly modified clones with 13 or more V deletions were reportedly absent from CVID TCRbeta sequences. Increased TCRbeta clonality was found in CVID subjects compared with healthy controls (t-test p = 0.018), with the increase being most characteristic of about a third of subjects. Correlations between repertoire features and clinical complications were limited by patient heterogeneity within the CVID cohort. Even though DNA input was equal, the average per sample came to 75,000 to 95,000 unique sequences for controls compared with some 29,000 for CVID samples.

Predominantly Caucasian heritage was noted among both the CVID patients and the healthy controls. Heparinized peripheral whole blood samples of about 4.5 to 8.5 ml were collected from each donor. TCRbeta CDR3 repertoires were sequenced from genomic DNA of adults with common variable immune deficiency (CVID) and healthy adult controls. The control group was made up of approximately 22 healthy adult volunteers (approximately ten male and roughly twelve female) whose ages ranged from roughly 23 to 70 years, with a mean age of 34. Diluted blood was subjected to density centrifugation over Hypaque 1077 or Ficoll-Paque for isolation of peripheral blood mononuclear cells. Genomic DNA was extracted from unsorted mononuclear cells by Qiagen column purification or by a centrifugation-based method.

This TCR came from a person between 18 and 75 years old in good health. Sequencing input: peripheral blood mononuclear cells. Recombination linked TRBV6-2 or TRBV6-3 to TRBJ2-7; perhaps TRBD2 is the D gene, with 6 bases matching. CDR3 loop: CASREVGDFNYEQYF. Partial CDR3 DNA: TGTGCCAGCCGTGAGGTGGGGGACTTCAACTACGAG.